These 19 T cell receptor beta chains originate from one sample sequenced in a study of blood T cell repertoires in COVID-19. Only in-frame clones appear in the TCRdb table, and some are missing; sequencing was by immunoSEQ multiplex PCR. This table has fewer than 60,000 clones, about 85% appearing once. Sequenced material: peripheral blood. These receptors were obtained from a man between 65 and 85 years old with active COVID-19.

CDR3 nucleotide sequence: TGTGCCAGCAGTTTGGAGGCGGGGAATAATTCACCCCTCCACTTT. This translates into CASSLEAGNNSPLHF. The rearrangement joins TRBV27 to TRBJ1-6, with no clear D. V lost 3 bases, J lost 5 bases, and 11 bases lay in between. This CDR3 spans 15 amino acids. CDR1 and CDR2 from the germline V gene are MNHEY and SMNVEV (reference sequence).

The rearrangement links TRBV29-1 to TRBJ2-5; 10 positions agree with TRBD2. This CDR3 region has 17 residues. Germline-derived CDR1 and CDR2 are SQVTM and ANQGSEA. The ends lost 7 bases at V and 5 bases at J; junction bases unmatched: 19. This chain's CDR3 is CSAQGAGGPRSRETQYF. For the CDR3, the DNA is TGCAGCGCCCAGGGAGCGGGGGGGCCGCGTTCCAGGGAGACCCAGTACTTC.

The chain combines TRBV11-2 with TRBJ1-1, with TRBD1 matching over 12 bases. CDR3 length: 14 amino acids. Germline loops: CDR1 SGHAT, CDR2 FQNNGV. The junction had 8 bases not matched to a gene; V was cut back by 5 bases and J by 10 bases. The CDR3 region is CASSPGTGGQVAFF. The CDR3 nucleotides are TGTGCCAGCAGCCCCGGGACAGGGGGCCAAGTAGCTTTCTTT.

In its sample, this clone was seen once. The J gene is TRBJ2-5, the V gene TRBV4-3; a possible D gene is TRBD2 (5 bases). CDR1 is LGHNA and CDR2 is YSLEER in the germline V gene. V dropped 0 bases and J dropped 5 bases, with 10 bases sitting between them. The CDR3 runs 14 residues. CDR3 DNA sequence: TGCGCCAGCAGCCAAGATATTCGCGGGGAGACCCAGTACTTC. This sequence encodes CASSQDIRGETQYF.

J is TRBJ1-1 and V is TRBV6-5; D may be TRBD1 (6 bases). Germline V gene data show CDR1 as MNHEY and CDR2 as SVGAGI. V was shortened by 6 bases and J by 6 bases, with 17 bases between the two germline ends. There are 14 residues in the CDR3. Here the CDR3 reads CASSQGTGGAEAFF. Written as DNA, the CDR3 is TGTGCCAGCAGCCAAGGGACGGGGGGCGCTGAAGCTTTCTTT.

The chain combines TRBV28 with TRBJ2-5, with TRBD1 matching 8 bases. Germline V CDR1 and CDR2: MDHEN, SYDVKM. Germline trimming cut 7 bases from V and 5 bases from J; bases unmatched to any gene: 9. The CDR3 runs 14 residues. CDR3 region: CASTAGGRGETQYF. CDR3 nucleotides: TGTGCCAGCACGGCAGGGGGCAGGGGGGAGACCCAGTACTTC.

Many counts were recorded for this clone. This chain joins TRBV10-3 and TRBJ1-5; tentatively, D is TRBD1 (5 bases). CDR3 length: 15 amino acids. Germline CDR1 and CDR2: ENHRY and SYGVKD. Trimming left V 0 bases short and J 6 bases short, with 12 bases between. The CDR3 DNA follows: TGTGCCATCAGTGAGTCGATGGGGCTGGGTCAGCCCCAGCATTTT. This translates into CAISESMGLGQPQHF.

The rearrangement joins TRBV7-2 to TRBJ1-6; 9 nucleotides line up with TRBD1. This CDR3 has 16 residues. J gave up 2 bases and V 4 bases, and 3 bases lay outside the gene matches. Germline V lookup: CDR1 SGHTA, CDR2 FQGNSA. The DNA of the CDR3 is TGTGCCAGCAGCTCTACAGGGGGCACCTATAATTCACCCCTCCACTTT. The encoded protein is CASSSTGGTYNSPLHF.

CDR3 sequence reads: CASSSTTGIREQYF. CDR3 bases: TGTGCCAGCAGCTCGACTACAGGGATTCGCGAGCAGTACTTC. V usage is TRBV13 and J usage is TRBJ2-7, with a weak D call TRBD1 (6 bases). V shed 4 bases and J shed 6 bases, with 16 bases lying between them. Germline loops: CDR1 PRHDT, CDR2 FYEKMQ (reference sequence). The CDR3 extends over 14 amino acids.

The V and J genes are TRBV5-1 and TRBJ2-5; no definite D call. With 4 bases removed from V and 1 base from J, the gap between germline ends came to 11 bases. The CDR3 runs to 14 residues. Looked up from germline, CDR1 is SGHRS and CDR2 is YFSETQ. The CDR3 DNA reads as TGCGCCAGCAGCGAGTCGTTGAGCCAAGAGACCCAGTACTTC. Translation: CASSESLSQETQYF. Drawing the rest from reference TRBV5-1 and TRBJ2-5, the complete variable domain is KAGVTQTPRYLIKTRGQQVTLSCSPISGHRSVSWYQQTPGQGLQFLFEYFSETQRNKGNFPGRFSGRQFSNSRSEMNVSTLELGDSALYLCASSESLSQETQYFGPGTRLLVL.

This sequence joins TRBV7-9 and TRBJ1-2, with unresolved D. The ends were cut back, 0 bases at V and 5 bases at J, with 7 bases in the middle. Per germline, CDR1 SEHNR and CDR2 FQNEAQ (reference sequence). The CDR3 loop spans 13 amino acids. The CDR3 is CASSLANSYGYTF. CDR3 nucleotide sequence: TGTGCCAGCAGCTTAGCGAACAGTTATGGCTACACCTTC. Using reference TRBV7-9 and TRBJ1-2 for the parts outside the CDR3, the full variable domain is DTGVSQNPRHKITKRGQNVTFRCDPISEHNRLYWYRQTLGQGPEFLTYFQNEAQLEKSRLLSDRFSAERPKGSFSTLEIQRTEQGDSAMYLCASSLANSYGYTFGSGTRLTVV.

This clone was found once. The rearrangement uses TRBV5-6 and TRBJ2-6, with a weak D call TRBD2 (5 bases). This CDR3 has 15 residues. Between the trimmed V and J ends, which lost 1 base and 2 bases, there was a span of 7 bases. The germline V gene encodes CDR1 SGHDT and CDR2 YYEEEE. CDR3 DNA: TGTGCCAGCAGCTTGCTCGGGACTGGGGCCAACGTCCTGACTTTC. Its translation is CASSLLGTGANVLTF. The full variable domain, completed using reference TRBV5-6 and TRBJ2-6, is DAGVTQSPTHLIKTRGQQVTLRCSPKSGHDTVSWYQQALGQGPQFIFQYYEEEERQRGNFPDRFSGHQFPNYSSELNVNALLLGDSALYLCASSLLGTGANVLTFGAGSRLTVL.

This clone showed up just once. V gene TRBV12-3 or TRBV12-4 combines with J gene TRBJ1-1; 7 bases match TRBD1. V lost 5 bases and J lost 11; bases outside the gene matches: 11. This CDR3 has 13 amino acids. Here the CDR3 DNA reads TGTGCCAGCAGTCGGACAGGCAGTGTGAGGGCTTTCTTT. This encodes CASSRTGSVRAFF.

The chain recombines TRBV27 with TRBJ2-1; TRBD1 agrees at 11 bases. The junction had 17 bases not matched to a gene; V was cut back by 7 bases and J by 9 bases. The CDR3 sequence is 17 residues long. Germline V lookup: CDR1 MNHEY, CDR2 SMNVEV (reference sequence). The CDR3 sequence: CASTHHPDRGRYGEQFF. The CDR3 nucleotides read TGTGCCAGCACCCACCACCCGGACAGGGGGCGTTATGGTGAGCAGTTCTTC.

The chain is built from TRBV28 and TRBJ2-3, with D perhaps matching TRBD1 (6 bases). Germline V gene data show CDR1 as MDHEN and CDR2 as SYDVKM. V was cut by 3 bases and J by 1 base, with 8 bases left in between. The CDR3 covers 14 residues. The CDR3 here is CASSFSGGTDTQYF. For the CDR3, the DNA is TGTGCCAGCAGTTTCTCAGGGGGCACAGATACGCAGTATTTT.

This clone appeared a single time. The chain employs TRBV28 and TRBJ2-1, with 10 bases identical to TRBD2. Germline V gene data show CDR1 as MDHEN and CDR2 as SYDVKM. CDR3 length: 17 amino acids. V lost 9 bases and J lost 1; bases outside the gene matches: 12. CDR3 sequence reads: CASDSGGSPRSYNEQFF. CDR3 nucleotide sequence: TGTGCCAGTGATAGCGGGGGGTCCCCCAGGTCCTACAATGAGCAGTTCTTC.

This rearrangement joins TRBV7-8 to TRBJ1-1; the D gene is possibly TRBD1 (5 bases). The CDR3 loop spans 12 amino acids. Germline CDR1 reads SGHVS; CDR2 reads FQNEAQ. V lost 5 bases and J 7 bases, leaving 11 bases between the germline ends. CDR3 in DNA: TGTGCCAGCAGCCCACAGGCTTATGAAGCTTTCTTT. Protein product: CASSPQAYEAFF.

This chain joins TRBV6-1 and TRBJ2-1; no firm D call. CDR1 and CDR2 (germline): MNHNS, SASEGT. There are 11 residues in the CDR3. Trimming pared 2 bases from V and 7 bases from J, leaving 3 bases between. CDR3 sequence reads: CASSEPNEQFF. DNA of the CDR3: TGTGCCAGCAGTGAACCAAATGAGCAGTTCTTC.

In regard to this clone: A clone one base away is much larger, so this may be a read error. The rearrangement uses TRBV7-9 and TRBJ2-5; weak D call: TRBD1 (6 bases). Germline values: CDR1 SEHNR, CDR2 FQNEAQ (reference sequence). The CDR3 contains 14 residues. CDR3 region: CASSHPGAQEAQYF. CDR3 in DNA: TGTGCCAGCAGCCACCCAGGGGCCCAAGAGGCCCAGTACTTC.